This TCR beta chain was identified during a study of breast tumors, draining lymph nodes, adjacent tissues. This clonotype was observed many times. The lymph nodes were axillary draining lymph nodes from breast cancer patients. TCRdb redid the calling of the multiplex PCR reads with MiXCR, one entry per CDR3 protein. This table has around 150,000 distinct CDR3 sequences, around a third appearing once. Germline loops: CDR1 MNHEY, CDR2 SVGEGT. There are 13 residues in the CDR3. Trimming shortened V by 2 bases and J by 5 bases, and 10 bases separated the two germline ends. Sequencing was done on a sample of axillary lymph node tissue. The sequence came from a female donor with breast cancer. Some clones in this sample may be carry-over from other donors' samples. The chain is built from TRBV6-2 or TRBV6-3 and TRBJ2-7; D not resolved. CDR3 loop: CASSYGARDEQYV. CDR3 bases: TGTGCCAGCAGTTACGGAGCGAGAGACGAGCAGTACGTC.